A selection of T cell receptor beta chains follows, all from one sample in a study of spatial heterogeneity in lung cancer. One entry per CDR3 protein, called by TCRdb with MiXCR from the 5' RACE reads. The sample carries over 45,000 distinct CDR3 sequences, about 10% recorded once. Source: PBMCs, taken at follow-up. The origin of the receptors is a male donor with early-stage non-small cell lung cancer. Each CDR3 is given with its conserved first and last residue. A D gene is named only where the DNA matches it firmly. For some rows the clone size is stated as once, few or many, or as a class when expanded; others skip it.

v_call: TRBV5-1; d_call: -; clone_size: -; j_call: TRBJ2-7; cdr3_aa: CASSWLNSYEQYF; cdr3_nt: TGCGCCAGCAGCTGGCTGAACTCCTACGAGCAGTACTTC
v_call: TRBV20-1; d_call: -; clone_size: many; j_call: TRBJ1-1; cdr3_aa: CSASLNQVTNTEAFF; cdr3_nt: TGCAGTGCTAGCCTCAATCAGGTCACGAACACTGAAGCTTTCTTT
v_call: TRBV7-2; d_call: -; clone_size: many; j_call: TRBJ1-6; cdr3_aa: CASSLGGGQPPLHF; cdr3_nt: TGTGCCAGCAGCTTAGGAGGGGGTCAGCCACCCCTCCACTTT
v_call: TRBV7-2; d_call: TRBD1; clone_size: few; j_call: TRBJ1-2; cdr3_aa: CASSLSQGAYGYTF; cdr3_nt: TGTGCCAGCAGCTTAAGCCAGGGGGCGTATGGCTACACCTTC
v_call: TRBV9; d_call: -; clone_size: many; j_call: TRBJ2-5; cdr3_aa: CASSVYGGRMETQYF; cdr3_nt: TGTGCCAGCAGCGTTTATGGCGGGCGAATGGAGACCCAGTACTTC
v_call: TRBV7-9; d_call: TRBD2; clone_size: -; j_call: TRBJ2-2; cdr3_aa: CASSLGTPGLAGAGTGELFF; cdr3_nt: TGTGCCAGCAGCTTAGGCACCCCGGGACTAGCGGGAGCCGGCACCGGGGAGCTGTTTTTT
v_call: TRBV12-3/TRBV12-4; d_call: -; clone_size: -; j_call: TRBJ2-3; cdr3_aa: CASSPRSSTDTQYF; cdr3_nt: TGTGCCAGCAGCCCCCGCTCTAGCACAGATACGCAGTATTTT
v_call: TRBV28; d_call: -; clone_size: few; j_call: TRBJ1-1; cdr3_aa: CASSYHQAFF; cdr3_nt: TGTGCCAGCAGTTACCATCAAGCTTTCTTT
v_call: TRBV30; d_call: -; clone_size: many; j_call: TRBJ1-4; cdr3_aa: CAWRESRDTNEKLFF; cdr3_nt: TGTGCCTGGAGAGAGTCGAGGGATACTAATGAAAAACTGTTTTTT
v_call: TRBV5-4; d_call: -; clone_size: -; j_call: TRBJ2-7; cdr3_aa: CASSHRRDGSYEQYF; cdr3_nt: TGTGCCAGCAGCCATAGGCGCGACGGGTCCTACGAGCAGTACTTC
v_call: TRBV7-4; d_call: TRBD2; clone_size: -; j_call: TRBJ2-3; cdr3_aa: CASSLGLAGVTDTQYF; cdr3_nt: TGTGCCAGCAGCTTAGGACTAGCGGGGGTCACAGATACGCAGTATTTT
v_call: TRBV6-5; d_call: -; clone_size: few; j_call: TRBJ1-2; cdr3_aa: CASTTGAGYTF; cdr3_nt: TGTGCCAGCACGACCGGGGCTGGCTACACCTTC
v_call: TRBV5-6; d_call: TRBD1; clone_size: -; j_call: TRBJ2-7; cdr3_aa: CASSLTGGLDEQYF; cdr3_nt: TGTGCCAGCAGCCTGACAGGGGGCTTGGACGAGCAGTACTTC
v_call: TRBV6-6; d_call: TRBD1; clone_size: -; j_call: TRBJ2-3; cdr3_aa: CASSGQESDTQYF; cdr3_nt: TGTGCCAGCAGCGGACAGGAGTCAGATACGCAGTATTTT
v_call: TRBV10-3; d_call: TRBD2; clone_size: -; j_call: TRBJ2-7; cdr3_aa: CAISERSGAYEQYF; cdr3_nt: TGTGCCATCAGTGAGCGTAGCGGGGCCTACGAGCAGTACTTC